This TCR beta chain was captured by sequencing in a study of T cell responses to AZD1222 COVID-19 vaccine. Regarding the study as a whole: Without day 14 samples, only post-peak T cell repertoires were studied. Reportedly, close to half of spike-specific TCRs are directed against unmutated variant regions.

Produced via immunoSEQ multiplex PCR; TCRdb's table is partial and in-frame only. Among approximately 190,000 clones listed, around 92% were seen once. In regard to this clone: Its antigen is unidentified.

Trimming at V came to 1 base and at J to 8 bases, leaving 7 bases not matched to a gene. CDR3 length equals 14 residues. Per the germline V gene, CDR1 is GTSNPN and CDR2 is SVGIG (reference sequence). The TCR was taken from an adult in good health. The V call is TRBV30, the J call TRBJ1-3; TRBD1 agrees at 8 bases. The source was peripheral blood, collected on day 0 of AZD1222 vaccination. CDR3 residues: CAWSGQGIGYTIYF. CDR3 sequence (DNA): TGTGCCTGGAGTGGACAGGGGATAGGGTACACCATATATTTT.